This T cell receptor beta chain was sequenced in a study of T cells after yellow fever vaccination. The CDR3 consists of 15 residues. Germline V gene sequence: CDR1 DFQATT, CDR2 SNEGSKA (reference sequence). The V and J ends lost 0 bases and 1 base respectively, with 12 bases between them. Making TCR cDNA involved 5'RACE template switching, which added UMIs and a universal primer site. TCRdb passed the 5' RACE reads through MiXCR, listing each CDR3 protein once. The sample contains around 250,000 distinct CDR3 sequences, 6.5% to 8.5% of which appear only once. Study results and caveats: The CD4 compartment and the CD8 compartment contained a small share of clonotypes in common. Reappearing after the booster were most of the clones from primary vaccination (about 95% CD4, approximately 85% CD8).

This clonotype appeared a few times. Antigen: not known. This clonotype originated in a man between 25 and 39 years old who received the YFV17D yellow fever vaccine. V gene TRBV20-1 combines with J gene TRBJ2-5; D gene uncertain. Source: CD4+ T cells sorted from PBMCs, taken 15 days after the yellow fever booster vaccination. CDR3 sequence: CSARDLTVFQETQYF. CDR3 in DNA: TGCAGTGCTAGAGATCTCACAGTATTCCAAGAGACCCAGTACTTC.